The source of this T cell receptor beta chain is a study of Graves' ophthalmopathy and Graves' hyperthyroidism. Ophthalmopathy not arising within 18 months of follow-up defined hyperthyroidism as stable. In this cohort, patients with other autoimmune diseases, uncontrolled infections, pregnancy or lactation were excluded. Trimming removed 1 base from V and 8 bases from J, with 26 bases in between. Germline V gene lookup returns CDR1 MGHRA and CDR2 YSYEKL. CDR3 length: 18 amino acids. General study points: Ophthalmopathy and stable hyperthyroidism were discriminated by a 13-signature model, with roughly 86% sensitivity and nearly 84% specificity.

Comment on this clonotype: Its antigen is unidentified.

The TCR beta CDR3 regions underwent amplification from RNA transcripts. Investigators did first-round RT-PCR with HTBI primers, then second-round multiplex PCR. TCRdb re-called the multiplex PCR reads with MiXCR, one entry per CDR3 protein. The repertoire holds 300,000 to 400,000 distinct CDR3 sequences, with roughly a sixth as singletons. The receptor was derived from an adult woman with stable Graves' hyperthyroidism. The chain uses TRBV4-1 and TRBJ1-2; D remains ambiguous. The sequenced sample was peripheral blood. Written as DNA, the CDR3 is TGCGCCAGCAGCCAAGTTCCTGCCACTTTGTCCTTGTCCGGCGGCTACACCTTC. This translates into CASSQVPATLSLSGGYTF.